The entry below gives a single T cell receptor beta chain sequence along with its context. What it recognizes is unknown. Within the sample, other DNA sequences also encode this same CDR3. These data come from a study of shared clonotypes between healthy human individuals. Study observations and caveats: When naive CD4 clonotypes were compared across a few donors, 4% to 6.5% were shared.

Only in-frame clones appear in the TCRdb table, and some are missing; sequencing was by immunoSEQ multiplex PCR. The top ten clones hold about 1.5% of a sample with approximately 980,000 clones, about three quarters of them seen once. V gave up 4 bases and J gave up 1 base, with 7 bases separating them. The length of the CDR3 is 13 residues. Per germline, CDR1 SNHLY and CDR2 FYNNEI. The source of this sequence is a man between 18 and 35 years old in good health. The source material was memory CD4+ T cells sorted from blood. Subset defined: CD45RA-negative fraction. This sequence joins TRBV2 and TRBJ1-2; D not resolved. DNA of the CDR3: TGTGCCAGCAGTGTTGGTGTTAACTATGGCTACACCTTC. Its protein is CASSVGVNYGYTF.